This TCR beta chain came from a study of cytomegalovirus exposure and HLA in healthy donors. Findings of the study overall: Sequences of the TCR beta chain were said to predict the HLA-A and HLA-B alleles of most subjects accurately. A later analysis appeared to link common viral pathogens to several of the most significant clusters.

For this clone: The antigen remains unidentified.

V dropped 5 bases and J dropped 2; count of bases not matched to a gene: 6. Germline values: CDR1 MDHEN, CDR2 SYDVKM. The CDR3 has 15 amino acids. The PCR made use of 60 Vbeta and 13 Jbeta primers. Profiled with immunoSEQ multiplex PCR; TCRdb holds only in-frame clones, not every one. The table includes 150,000 to 200,000 clones, roughly 86% detected once. The sample taken for sequencing was PBMCs. The sequence was obtained from a girl aged 5-17 years in good health and CMV-seropositive. This chain connects TRBV28 to TRBJ2-7; 10 nucleotides match TRBD2. The CDR3 region has the DNA TGTGCCAGCAGTCTTAGCGGGGGGCGGGCCTACGAGCAGTACTTC. Translation: CASSLSGGRAYEQYF.